One and the same sample provided the 8 T cell receptor beta chains below, sequenced in a study of graft-versus-host responses after intestinal transplantation. The method was immunoSEQ multiplex PCR; TCRdb's version includes in-frame clones alone and lacks a portion of them. The sample carries about 100,000 clones, roughly 87% recorded once. Their recognized antigens are unknown. This specimen consisted of unstimulated CD4+ T cells sorted from spleen or lymph node cells, obtained before transplant. Receptors originate from a human donor who was the organ donor for an intestinal transplant.

The genes are TRBV30 and TRBJ2-7, with D perhaps assigned TRBD1 or TRBD2 (7 bases each). V was trimmed by 4 bases and J by 9 bases, leaving 25 bases between them. Germline CDR1 GTSNPN, CDR2 SVGIG (reference sequence). The CDR3 is 15 amino acids. The CDR3 coding sequence is TGTGCCTGGACCTCTTTAGGGGGCGGGGGCCAAGGGCAGTACTTC. Its protein product is CAWTSLGGGGQGQYF.

The V call is TRBV4-1, the J call TRBJ1-6, with D perhaps matching TRBD1 (6 bases). Trimming removed 4 bases from V and 7 bases from J, with 11 bases in between. In germline, CDR1 is MGHRA, CDR2 YSYEKL. The CDR3 runs 14 residues. The CDR3 region is CASSRNTGNSPLHF. CDR3 sequence (DNA): TGCGCCAGCAGCCGGAATACAGGGAATTCACCCCTCCACTTT.

The chain links TRBV28 to TRBJ1-4, with D unresolved. Germline CDR1 is MDHEN and CDR2 is SYDVKM. V dropped 8 bases and J dropped 11 bases, with 12 bases sitting between them. This CDR3 comprises 11 residues. CDR3 sequence (DNA): TGTGCCAGCGGCCAAGGGTCGAAACTGTTTTTT. Its translation: CASGQGSKLFF.

The chain carries TRBV28 and TRBJ1-1; no firm D call. The CDR3 totals 11 residues. The V gene's germline CDR1 is MDHEN and CDR2 SYDVKM. V lost 6 bases to trimming and J lost 4 bases, with 6 bases between them. The CDR3: CASRRLTEAFF. The CDR3 nucleotides are TGTGCCAGCAGACGGCTCACTGAAGCTTTCTTT.

A note on this clone: Other DNA sequences in this sample translate to the same CDR3. The chain recombines TRBV7-9 with TRBJ1-2; D unresolved. Trimming left V 2 bases short and J 4 bases short, with 8 bases between. The CDR3 has 13 amino acids. Germline V lookup: CDR1 SEHNR, CDR2 FQNEAQ (reference sequence). CDR3 in amino acids: CASSLPQVYGYTF. DNA for the CDR3: TGTGCCAGCAGCTTACCACAAGTCTATGGCTACACCTTC.

The rearrangement joins TRBV6-5 to TRBJ1-4; D might be TRBD1 (5 bases). This CDR3 is built from 14 residues. Germline CDR1 is MNHEY and CDR2 is SVGAGI. V shed 5 bases and J shed 6 bases, with 13 bases lying between them. The CDR3 here is CASSEWQGYEKLFF. The CDR3 DNA reads TGTGCCAGCAGTGAATGGCAGGGTTATGAAAAACTGTTTTTT.

V gene TRBV25-1 combines with J gene TRBJ1-2; D is ambiguous. The CDR3 runs 13 residues. Trimming left V 2 bases short and J 3 bases short, with 7 bases between. The germline gives CDR1 MGHDK, CDR2 SYGVNS. The CDR3 region has the DNA TGTGCCAGCAGTGAAAAGGGTCACTATGGCTACACCTTC. It codes for CASSEKGHYGYTF.

The gene calls are TRBV10-1 and TRBJ2-1; TRBD1 might be the D (6 bases). This CDR3 comprises 12 residues. V was pared by 3 bases and J by 8 bases, with 8 bases between. CDR1 and CDR2 (germline): WNHNN, SYGVQD (reference sequence). The CDR3 bases are TGCGCCAGCAGTGAAGGGGGTCATGAGCAGTTCTTC. Amino acid sequence: CASSEGGHEQFF.